Listed here are 32 T cell receptor beta chains from one sample, sequenced in a study of blood T cell repertoires in COVID-19 (dated by TCRdb to the early 2020s). Libraries were prepared through the immunoSEQ multiplex PCR assay. TCRdb stores this immuneACCESS table with in-frame sequences only. Part of the clones is absent; in the studies checked, under half of the shortfall reflects unresolved V genes, and no reason is known for the rest. This sample holds 200,000 to 250,000 clones; roughly 90% were observed only once. The top ten hold approximately 6.2% of the sample. The specimen was peripheral blood. All receptors come from a man in his 60s with acute or convalescent COVID-19.

J is TRBJ1-1 and V is TRBV6-2 or TRBV6-3; 8 bases match TRBD1. Germline trimming cut 2 bases from V and 0 bases from J; bases unmatched to any gene: 14. The CDR3 runs to 19 residues. CDR1 is MNHEY and CDR2 is SVGEGT in the germline V gene. The CDR3 coding sequence is TGTGCCAGCAGTTACCCCGGGGACAGGTTCTCAGGGGTGAACACTGAAGCTTTCTTT. This gives the protein CASSYPGDRFSGVNTEAFF.

J is TRBJ2-1 and V is TRBV11-2, with TRBD2 identical over 15 bases. The CDR3 has 15 amino acids. Trimming removed 6 bases from V and 9 bases from J; junction bases left unmatched: 6. CDR1 is SGHAT and CDR2 is FQNNGV in the germline V gene. The CDR3: CASSSEGLAGGEQFF. CDR3 in DNA: TGTGCCAGCAGTTCTGAGGGACTAGCGGGAGGTGAGCAGTTCTTC.

CDR3 loop: CASRKGPGGPNTQYF. DNA of the CDR3: TGTGCCAGCCGTAAAGGGCCGGGAGGGCCTAATACGCAGTATTTT. The chain couples TRBV11-2 to TRBJ2-3, with TRBD2 matching over 8 bases. Germline loops: CDR1 SGHAT, CDR2 FQNNGV. Losses at the gene ends were 8 bases for V and 7 bases for J; bases not matched to a gene: 14. The CDR3 extends over 15 amino acids.

V usage is TRBV9 and J usage is TRBJ2-2; 8 nucleotides match TRBD2. Germline trimming cut 5 bases from V and 5 bases from J; bases unmatched to any gene: 11. Per germline, CDR1 SGDLS and CDR2 YYNGEE. The CDR3 has 16 residues. CDR3 in amino acids: CASRAGTSSLTGELFF. The CDR3 DNA follows: TGTGCCAGCAGAGCAGGGACTAGTAGTTTGACCGGGGAGCTGTTTTTT.

This chain connects TRBV30 to TRBJ2-2, with 7 bases lining up with TRBD2. The CDR3 totals 17 residues. In germline, CDR1 is GTSNPN, CDR2 SVGIG (reference sequence). The V gene end was trimmed by 0 bases and the J gene end by 1 base; junction bases not matched to a gene: 8. The CDR3 nucleotides are TGTGCCTGGAGTGTCCCCACTACTAGCGTGAACACCGGGGAGCTGTTTTTT. The encoded protein is CAWSVPTTSVNTGELFF. Full variable domain (outside the CDR3, taken from reference TRBV30 and TRBJ2-2): SQTIHQWPATLVQPVGSPLSLECTVEGTSNPNLYWYRQAAGRGLQLLFYSVGIGQISSEVPQNLSASRPQDRQFILSSKKLLLSDSGFYLCAWSVPTTSVNTGELFFGEGSRLTVL.

The V and J genes are TRBV15 and TRBJ2-4, with TRBD1 identical over 10 bases. The CDR3 is made up of 17 amino acids. After removal of 0 bases from V and 0 bases from J, the junction contained 2 bases not matched to a gene. Germline V gene lookup returns CDR1 LNHNV and CDR2 YYDKDF (reference sequence). The CDR3 loop reads CATSREGTGVAKNIQYF. The CDR3 nucleotides are TGTGCCACCAGCAGAGAAGGGACAGGGGTAGCCAAAAACATTCAGTACTTC.

The chain uses TRBV9 and TRBJ2-1; possible D gene TRBD2, 7 bases. The CDR3 extends over 14 amino acids. V gave up 4 bases and J gave up 5 bases, with 13 bases separating them. Germline V gene lookup returns CDR1 SGDLS and CDR2 YYNGEE. The chain's CDR3 is CASSPTGGHNEQFF. The CDR3 nucleotides are TGTGCCAGCAGCCCGACGGGGGGCCACAATGAGCAGTTCTTC.

This chain joins TRBV6-5 and TRBJ2-3, with D hard to call. V lost 6 bases and J 0 bases, leaving 13 bases between the germline ends. This CDR3 region has 15 residues. Germline CDR1 MNHEY, CDR2 SVGAGI. The CDR3 sequence: CASSSNSLSTDTQYF. DNA for the CDR3: TGTGCCAGCAGCTCGAACTCTCTTAGCACAGATACGCAGTATTTT.

The chain has TRBV6-2 or TRBV6-3 and TRBJ2-1, with 11 bases matching TRBD1. There are 17 residues in the CDR3. The V gene's germline CDR1 is MNHEY and CDR2 SVGEGT. J lost 9 bases, V lost 1 base, and 11 bases had no gene match. The CDR3 protein is CASSYLTSSGQGGEQFF. CDR3 in DNA: TGTGCCAGCAGTTACTTGACCAGTTCGGGACAGGGGGGTGAGCAGTTCTTC.

The chain couples TRBV29-1 to TRBJ1-2; D is possibly TRBD1 (5 bases). The CDR3 runs to 12 residues. Trimming pared 1 base from V and 4 bases from J, leaving 7 bases between. Germline loops: CDR1 SQVTM, CDR2 ANQGSEA. In DNA, the CDR3 is TGCAGCGTTGAAGCCGGGGGCTATGGCTACACCTTC. Translating gives CSVEAGGYGYTF. The variable domain in full, with the rest retrieved from reference TRBV29-1 and TRBJ1-2, is SAVISQKPSRDICQRGTSLTIQCQVDSQVTMMFWYRQQPGQSLTLIATANQGSEATYESGFVIDKFPISRPNLTFSTLTVSNMSPEDSSIYLCSVEAGGYGYTFGSGTRLTVV.

CDR3 region: CASSLEGQGTEAFF. The CDR3 nucleotides read TGTGCCAGCAGCTTAGAAGGACAGGGGACTGAAGCTTTCTTT. The chain combines TRBV7-2 with TRBJ1-1, with 9 bases that match TRBD1. CDR3 length: 14 residues. The V gene end was trimmed by 1 base and the J gene end by 5 bases; junction bases not matched to a gene: 2. From germline, CDR1 is SGHTA and CDR2 FQGNSA.

As concerns this clone: Its ends do not fully match the called genes, so a read error is possible. The rearrangement uses TRBV7-7 and TRBJ2-1, with TRBD1 matching over 8 bases. The CDR3 length is 13 residues. Germline V gives CDR1 SSHAT, CDR2 FNYEAQ (reference sequence). This CDR3 is CASSPDRGHEQFF. The CDR3 nucleotides are TGTGCTAGCAGCCCTGACAGGGGCCATGAGCAGTTCTTC.

This sequence joins TRBV11-3 and TRBJ2-1; the match to TRBD1 covers 8 bases. The CDR3 spans 15 residues. CDR1 is SGHNT, CDR2 YENEEA, per germline. J lost 3 bases, V lost 4 bases, and 5 bases had no gene match. The CDR3 DNA follows: TGTGCCAGCAGCTCGACAGGGGTCGGCTACAATGAGCAGTTCTTC. It is translated as CASSSTGVGYNEQFF. The whole variable domain, filled in from reference TRBV11-3 and TRBJ2-1, reads EAGVVQSPRYKIIEKKQPVAFWCNPISGHNTLYWYLQNLGQGPELLIRYENEEAVDDSQLPKDRFSAERLKGVDSTLKIQPAELGDSAVYLCASSSTGVGYNEQFFGPGTRLTVL.

The rearrangement joins TRBV19 to TRBJ1-1; D is undetermined. In germline, CDR1 is LNHDA, CDR2 SQIVND (reference sequence). The CDR3 covers 17 residues. Trimming cost V 6 bases and J 5 bases, with 25 bases left between them. CDR3 loop: CASSPFDGGIFKTEAFF. CDR3 nucleotide sequence: TGTGCCAGTAGCCCCTTTGATGGAGGGATCTTTAAAACTGAAGCTTTCTTT. Filled out from reference TRBV19 and TRBJ1-1, the complete variable domain reads DGGITQSPKYLFRKEGQNVTLSCEQNLNHDAMYWYRQDPGQGLRLIYYSQIVNDFQKGDIAEGYSVSREKKESFPLTVTSAQKNPTAFYLCASSPFDGGIFKTEAFFGQGTRLTVV.

V is TRBV11-3 and J is TRBJ2-3, with TRBD2 as a possible D gene (8 bases). Germline V gene lookup returns CDR1 SGHNT and CDR2 YENEEA. Trimming pared 5 bases from V and 3 bases from J, leaving 18 bases between. The CDR3 consists of 16 residues. CDR3 region: CASSLRQGGRTDTQYF. As DNA, the CDR3 is TGTGCCAGCAGCCTACGACAGGGCGGGAGGACAGATACGCAGTATTTT.

This clone was picked up one time. The chain has TRBV9 and TRBJ1-4, with D perhaps matching TRBD1 (5 bases). Deletions cut 4 bases from V and 11 bases from J, with 18 bases between. This CDR3 contains 14 residues. Looked up from germline, CDR1 is SGDLS and CDR2 is YYNGEE. The CDR3 sequence: CASSPRRGGGKLFF. The CDR3 DNA sequence: TGTGCCAGCAGCCCTCGGAGGGGAGGAGGGAAACTGTTTTTT.

The chain combines TRBV7-3 with TRBJ2-2; 8 positions match TRBD2. CDR3 length: 15 amino acids. Per germline, CDR1 SGHTA and CDR2 FQGTGA. V lost 6 bases and J lost 3; bases outside the gene matches: 6. CDR3 in amino acids: CASRYSGADTGELFF. CDR3 DNA sequence: TGTGCCAGCAGATATAGCGGGGCTGACACCGGGGAGCTGTTTTTT.

This sequence joins TRBV10-3 and TRBJ1-2; the D gene is possibly TRBD1 (6 bases). Trimming stripped 10 bases from V and 6 bases from J, with 24 bases between. The germline V gene has CDR1 ENHRY and CDR2 SYGVKD. The length of the CDR3 is 15 residues. This chain's CDR3 is CATHVNQRQGHGYTF. The CDR3 DNA reads TGTGCCACCCACGTGAACCAGAGGCAGGGGCATGGCTACACCTTC.

The J gene is TRBJ1-1, the V gene TRBV9, with D maybe TRBD1 (6 bases). This CDR3 contains 12 residues. Germline values: CDR1 SGDLS, CDR2 YYNGEE. The ends were cut back, 3 bases at V and 11 bases at J, with 14 bases in the middle. The CDR3 is CASSGDTLEAFF. DNA for the CDR3: TGTGCCAGCAGCGGGGACACCCTTGAGGCTTTCTTT.

This clone has a single count. The rearrangement uses TRBV27 and TRBJ2-7; 7 bases fit TRBD1. This CDR3 contains 14 residues. J gave up 0 bases and V 3 bases, and 2 bases lay outside the gene matches. Germline V gene sequence: CDR1 MNHEY, CDR2 SMNVEV (reference sequence). This CDR3 reads CASSFSGGSYEQYF. In DNA, the CDR3 is TGTGCCAGCAGTTTTTCAGGGGGCTCCTACGAGCAGTACTTC.

The chain joins TRBV7-2 to TRBJ1-5, with a possible D match to TRBD1 (5 bases). Trimming took off 1 base at V and 3 bases at J, with 10 bases between the two ends. This CDR3 comprises 15 residues. Germline V gene data show CDR1 as SGHTA and CDR2 as FQGNSA. CDR3 region: CASSLGGGTNQPQHF. The DNA for the CDR3 is TGTGCCAGCAGCTTAGGCGGGGGGACCAATCAGCCCCAGCATTTT.

CDR3 DNA sequence: TGTGCCAGCAGCACCGGGGGGGATCGTCAAGCTTTCTTT. This codes for CASSTGGDRQAFF. This rearrangement joins TRBV5-4 to TRBJ1-1, with a tentative D call TRBD1 (5 bases). The CDR3 is made up of 13 amino acids. Trimming took off 4 bases at V and 9 bases at J, with 16 bases between the two ends. The germline gives CDR1 SGHNT, CDR2 YYREEE (reference sequence).

The CDR3, as DNA: TGTGCCAGCTCACCCGATGCCGGGACAGGGGGCAATGAGCAGTTCTTC. This gives the protein CASSPDAGTGGNEQFF. The chain carries TRBV18 and TRBJ2-1, with 11 bases aligning to TRBD1. This CDR3 is built from 16 residues. Germline CDR1 is KGHSH and CDR2 is LQKENI. V lost 3 bases and J lost 6; bases outside the gene matches: 7.

This chain's CDR3 is CASSVGGLGNTIYF. CDR3 DNA sequence: TGTGCCAGCAGTGTCGGCGGGTTAGGAAACACCATATATTTT. The chain joins TRBV28 to TRBJ1-3; D gene ambiguous. The CDR3 extends over 14 amino acids. Germline assignment: CDR1 MDHEN and CDR2 SYDVKM. The V and J ends lost 5 bases and 4 bases respectively, with 12 bases between them.

The gene calls are TRBV19 and TRBJ2-7; D remains ambiguous. Trimming removed 7 bases at V and 0 bases at J, with 13 bases between. The length of the CDR3 is 14 residues. The V gene's germline CDR1 is LNHDA and CDR2 SQIVND (reference sequence). CDR3 in DNA: TGTGCCAGTACCCCGACACCTAACTCCTACGAGCAGTACTTC. It is translated as CASTPTPNSYEQYF.

V and J are TRBV19 and TRBJ2-1, with 12 bases lining up with TRBD2. The germline V gene has CDR1 LNHDA and CDR2 SQIVND (reference sequence). V trimming: 3 bases; J trimming: 8 bases; junction bases outside the gene matches: 2. The CDR3 spans 14 residues. The CDR3 DNA is TGTGCCAGTAGTATGCTAGCGGGAGGGTATGAGCAGTTCTTC. Residues: CASSMLAGGYEQFF. The variable domain in full, with the rest retrieved from reference TRBV19 and TRBJ2-1, is DGGITQSPKYLFRKEGQNVTLSCEQNLNHDAMYWYRQDPGQGLRLIYYSQIVNDFQKGDIAEGYSVSREKKESFPLTVTSAQKNPTAFYLCASSMLAGGYEQFFGPGTRLTVL.

The chain is built from TRBV25-1 and TRBJ2-7, with D tentatively TRBD2 (7 bases). The V end was cut by 5 bases, the J end by 3 bases, with 14 bases between. The germline V gene has CDR1 MGHDK and CDR2 SYGVNS. The length of the CDR3 is 14 residues. The CDR3 here is CASSWGEGVYEQYF. For the CDR3, the DNA is TGTGCCAGCAGTTGGGGGGAGGGGGTCTACGAGCAGTACTTC.

The genes are TRBV29-1 and TRBJ2-7, with TRBD2 matching over 10 bases. The CDR3 runs to 14 residues. The V segment lost 6 bases and the J segment 2 bases; nucleotides outside the gene matches: 7. The germline V gene encodes CDR1 SQVTM and CDR2 ANQGSEA. CDR3 sequence (DNA): TGCAGCGTCGACGGTCTAGCGGGAGCCTACGAGCAGTACTTC. This codes for CSVDGLAGAYEQYF.

The chain employs TRBV11-2 and TRBJ2-3; D call uncertain. The CDR3 extends over 13 amino acids. Deletions cut 2 bases from V and 0 bases from J, with 3 bases between. CDR1 SGHAT and CDR2 FQNNGV come from the germline V gene. CDR3 in amino acids: CASSLISTDTQYF. In nucleotides, the CDR3 is TGTGCCAGCAGCTTAATAAGCACAGATACGCAGTATTTT.

The chain carries TRBV6-5 and TRBJ2-5, with D tentatively TRBD1 (5 bases). V was pared by 6 bases and J by 1 base, with 12 bases between. The CDR3 contains 14 residues. Germline V gene lookup returns CDR1 MNHEY and CDR2 SVGAGI. The CDR3 loop is CASSDSLGQETQYF. In DNA form, the CDR3 reads TGTGCCAGCAGCGACAGTCTCGGCCAAGAGACCCAGTACTTC.

The chain employs TRBV4-3 and TRBJ2-7, with 7 nucleotides matching TRBD1. Trimming removed 4 bases from V and 2 bases from J; junction bases left unmatched: 8. Per germline, CDR1 LGHNA and CDR2 YSLEER. This CDR3 spans 15 amino acids. The CDR3 DNA reads TGCGCCAGCAGCCCGTTGGGGACAGACGCCTACGAGCAGTACTTC. Protein sequence: CASSPLGTDAYEQYF.

The chain is built from TRBV18 and TRBJ1-5; tentative D call: TRBD1 (5 bases). The V gene lost 1 base and the J gene lost 1 base, with 11 bases spanning the gap. Germline CDR1 reads KGHSH; CDR2 reads LQKENI. The CDR3 has 16 residues. For the CDR3, the DNA is TGTGCCAGCTCACCACTGGCGCAGGGAAGCAATCAGCCCCAGCATTTT. This gives the protein CASSPLAQGSNQPQHF.